The rows below give T cell receptor beta chains drawn from one sample of a study of blood T cell repertoires in COVID-19. The repertoire was sequenced with immunoSEQ multiplex PCR; TCRdb's copy has only in-frame clones and lacks some. The table lists hundreds of thousands of clones, around nine tenths of them singletons, with 2.6% in the top ten. Sequencing was carried out using PBMCs or T cells enriched from blood (not recorded which). The origin of the receptors is a man aged 55-75 years who had recovered from COVID-19. Both conserved end residues are part of each CDR3. A D gene is named only where the DNA matches it firmly. Expanded clones are given a class, and other clones once, few, many or no size at all.

D	V	size	J	CDR3	DNA
TRBD2	TRBV25-1	.	TRBJ2-1	CASSDRTSSDYNEQFF	TGTGCCAGCAGTGATCGGACTAGCTCCGACTACAATGAGCAGTTCTTC
.	TRBV5-1	.	TRBJ1-1	CASSLLEGTEAFF	TGCGCCAGCAGCTTGTTGGAGGGCACTGAAGCTTTCTTT
.	TRBV7-8	.	TRBJ1-2	CASSRLGQPYGYTF	TGTGCCAGCAGCCGTCTGGGACAACCCTATGGCTACACCTTC
TRBD1	TRBV3-1/TRBV3-2	.	TRBJ2-7	CASSPGAPQGEQYF	TGTGCCAGCAGTCCAGGGGCCCCACAGGGGGAGCAGTACTTC
TRBD1	TRBV7-9	.	TRBJ1-2	CASSTLYRQGEDGYTF	TGTGCCAGCAGCACCCTATACCGACAGGGGGAGGATGGCTACACCTTC
TRBD1	TRBV11-3	.	TRBJ2-1	CASSFRDSSEQFF	TGTGCCAGCAGCTTCCGGGACAGCAGTGAGCAGTTCTTC
.	TRBV6-5	.	TRBJ2-3	CASSYSLAPDTQYF	TGTGCCAGCAGTTACTCATTAGCCCCAGATACGCAGTATTTT
.	TRBV27	.	TRBJ1-1	CASSLGRANTEAFF	TGTGCCAGCAGTTTAGGGCGGGCGAACACTGAAGCTTTCTTT
.	TRBV6-5	.	TRBJ1-1	CASTRAGTEAFF	TGTGCCAGCACGAGGGCTGGCACTGAAGCTTTCTTT
TRBD2	TRBV13	once	TRBJ2-5	CASSLVAGGGKTQYF	TGTGCCAGCAGCTTAGTGGCGGGGGGAGGAAAGACCCAGTACTTC
TRBD1	TRBV14	.	TRBJ1-1	CASSQEAYFGQGALKTEAFF	TGTGCCAGCAGCCAAGAGGCTTATTTCGGACAGGGGGCCTTGAAGACTGAAGCTTTCTTT
.	TRBV11-2	.	TRBJ2-7	CASSSPWWRDYEQYF	TGTGCCAGCAGCTCTCCGTGGTGGCGGGACTACGAGCAGTACTTC
TRBD1	TRBV18	.	TRBJ1-2	CASSPGTGLGYGYTF	TGTGCCAGCTCACCCGGGACAGGGCTGGGGTATGGCTACACCTTC
.	TRBV5-1	.	TRBJ1-1	CASSFSGDTEAFF	TGCGCCAGCAGCTTTAGCGGGGACACTGAAGCTTTCTTT
TRBD1	TRBV7-8	.	TRBJ1-6	CASSGPRPTGPNSPLHF	TGTGCCAGCAGCGGACCTCGGCCGACAGGGCCCAATTCACCCCTCCACTTT
.	TRBV11-2	.	TRBJ1-2	CASSQRSGRGAANYGYTF	TGTGCCAGCAGCCAACGATCAGGGAGGGGCGCGGCGAACTATGGCTACACCTTC
.	TRBV24-1	.	TRBJ2-1	CATSSALTGLMRNEQFF	TGTGCCACCAGTTCGGCACTGACAGGCCTCATGAGGAATGAGCAGTTCTTC
TRBD2	TRBV5-1	.	TRBJ2-3	CASSLVASGGADTQYF	TGCGCCAGCAGCTTGGTCGCTAGCGGGGGGGCAGATACGCAGTATTTT
.	TRBV9	.	TRBJ2-1	CASSVGSGGNYNEQFF	TGTGCCAGCAGCGTAGGGAGTGGGGGGAACTACAATGAGCAGTTCTTC
TRBD1	TRBV18	.	TRBJ1-1	CASSPTGGTGVAAMNTEAFF	TGTGCCAGCTCACCGACAGGGGGGACAGGAGTAGCGGCGATGAACACTGAAGCTTTCTTT
TRBD1	TRBV19	.	TRBJ2-2	CASKKRGLYTGELFF	TGTGCCAGTAAGAAAAGGGGGCTGTACACCGGGGAGCTGTTTTTT
.	TRBV7-9	.	TRBJ2-2	CASGFPRGVDTGELFF	TGTGCCAGCGGATTCCCCAGGGGGGTGGACACCGGGGAGCTGTTTTTT